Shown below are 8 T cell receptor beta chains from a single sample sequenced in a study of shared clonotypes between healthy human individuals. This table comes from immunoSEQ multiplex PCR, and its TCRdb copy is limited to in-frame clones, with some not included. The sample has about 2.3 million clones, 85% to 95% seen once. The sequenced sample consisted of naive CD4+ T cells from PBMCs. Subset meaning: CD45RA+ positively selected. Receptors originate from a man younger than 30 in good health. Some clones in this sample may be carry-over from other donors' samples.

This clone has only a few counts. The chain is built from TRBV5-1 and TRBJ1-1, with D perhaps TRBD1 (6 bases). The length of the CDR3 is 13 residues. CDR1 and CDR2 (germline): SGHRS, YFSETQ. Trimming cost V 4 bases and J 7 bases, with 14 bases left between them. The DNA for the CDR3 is TGCGCCAGCAGCGCTGGGACAAACCTTGAAGCTTTCTTT. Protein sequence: CASSAGTNLEAFF.

As DNA, the CDR3 is TGTGCCAGCAGCTTAATTCCGGGAGGGAACACCGGGGAGCTGTTTTTT. Encoded protein: CASSLIPGGNTGELFF. This rearrangement joins TRBV7-3 to TRBJ2-2; 7 bases are shared with TRBD2. Germline CDR1 is SGHTA and CDR2 is FQGTGA. V trimming: 1 base; J trimming: 1 base; junction bases outside the gene matches: 3. The CDR3 runs 16 residues.

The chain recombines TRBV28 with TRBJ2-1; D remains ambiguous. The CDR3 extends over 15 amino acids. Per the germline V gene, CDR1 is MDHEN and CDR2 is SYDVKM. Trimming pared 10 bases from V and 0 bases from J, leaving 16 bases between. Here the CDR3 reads CATTASPSSYNEQFF. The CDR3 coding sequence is TGTGCCACCACCGCGAGTCCCAGCTCCTACAATGAGCAGTTCTTC.

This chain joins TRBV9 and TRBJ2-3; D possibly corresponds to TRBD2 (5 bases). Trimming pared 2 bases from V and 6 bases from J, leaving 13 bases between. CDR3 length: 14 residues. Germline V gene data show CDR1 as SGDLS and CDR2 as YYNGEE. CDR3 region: CASSVDKEVDTQYF. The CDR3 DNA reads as TGTGCCAGCAGCGTTGACAAGGAGGTTGATACGCAGTATTTT.

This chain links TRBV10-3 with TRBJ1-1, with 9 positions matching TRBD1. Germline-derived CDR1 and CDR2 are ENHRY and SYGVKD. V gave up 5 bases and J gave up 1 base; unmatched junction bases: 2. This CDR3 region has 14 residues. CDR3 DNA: TGTGCCATCAGTAGGGACAGGGAGAACACTGAAGCTTTCTTT. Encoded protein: CAISRDRENTEAFF.

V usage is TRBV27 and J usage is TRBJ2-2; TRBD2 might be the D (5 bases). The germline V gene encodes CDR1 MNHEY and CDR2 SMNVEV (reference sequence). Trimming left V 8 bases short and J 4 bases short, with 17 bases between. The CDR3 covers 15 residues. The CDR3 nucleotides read TGTGCCAGCCTCCGCGGGCCCGGGCCCACCGGGGAGCTGTTTTTT. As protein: CASLRGPGPTGELFF.

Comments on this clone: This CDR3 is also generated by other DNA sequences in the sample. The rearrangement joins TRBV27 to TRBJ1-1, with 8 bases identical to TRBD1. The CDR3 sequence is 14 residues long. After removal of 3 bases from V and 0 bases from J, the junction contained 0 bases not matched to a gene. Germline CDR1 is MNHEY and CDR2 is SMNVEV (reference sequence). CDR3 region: CASSFRGLNTEAFF. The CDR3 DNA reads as TGTGCCAGCAGTTTCAGGGGGCTGAACACTGAAGCTTTCTTT.

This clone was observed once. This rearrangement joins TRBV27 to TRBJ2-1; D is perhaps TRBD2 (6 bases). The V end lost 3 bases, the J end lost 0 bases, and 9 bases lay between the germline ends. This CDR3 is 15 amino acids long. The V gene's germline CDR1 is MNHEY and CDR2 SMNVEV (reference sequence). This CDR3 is CASSLRLDSYNEQFF. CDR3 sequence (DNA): TGTGCCAGCAGTTTGCGACTAGACTCCTACAATGAGCAGTTCTTC.